The 6 T cell receptor beta chains presented below share a single source sample, sequenced in a study of PD-L1 blockade in urothelial cancer. Generated by immunoSEQ multiplex PCR, the TCRdb table keeps only in-frame clones and is missing some. The table includes 30,000 to 40,000 clones, around 83% detected once. Here the sequenced sample was PBMCs, taken around atezolizumab (anti-PD-L1) treatment. The origin of the receptors is a man in his fifties or sixties with urothelial cancer.

J is TRBJ2-7 and V is TRBV2, with D possibly being TRBD1 (5 bases). The CDR3 contains 15 residues. V shed 0 bases and J shed 1 base, with 10 bases lying between them. The germline gives CDR1 SNHLY, CDR2 FYNNEI. The CDR3 here is CASSEASTVSYEQYF. The CDR3 coding sequence is TGTGCCAGCAGTGAAGCGTCGACAGTGTCCTACGAGCAGTACTTC.

This chain links TRBV28 with TRBJ1-1; D may be TRBD1 (6 bases). With 5 bases removed from V and 5 bases from J, the gap between germline ends came to 15 bases. This CDR3 contains 14 residues. Germline V lookup: CDR1 MDHEN, CDR2 SYDVKM. The CDR3 nucleotides read TGTGCCAGCAGTCCGCAGGTCCAGGGGACTGAAGCTTTCTTT. It codes for CASSPQVQGTEAFF.

The chain uses TRBV30 and TRBJ1-1; the D is unclear. The germline V gene has CDR1 GTSNPN and CDR2 SVGIG (reference sequence). The CDR3 covers 14 residues. Trimming removed 4 bases at V and 3 bases at J, with 15 bases between. CDR3 loop: CAWIRLSTDTEAFF. The DNA for the CDR3 is TGTGCCTGGATACGACTCTCTACGGACACTGAAGCTTTCTTT.

This CDR3 is CASSLRDFNTGELFF. In nucleotides, the CDR3 is TGTGCCAGCAGCTTAAGGGACTTCAACACCGGGGAGCTGTTTTTT. The rearrangement joins TRBV7-2 to TRBJ2-2; D is possibly TRBD2 (6 bases). There are 15 residues in the CDR3. V dropped 2 bases and J dropped 2 bases, with 9 bases sitting between them. The germline V gene encodes CDR1 SGHTA and CDR2 FQGNSA.

The chain is built from TRBV28 and TRBJ2-4; D unresolved. This CDR3 has 12 amino acids. Trimming removed 7 bases at V and 8 bases at J, with 12 bases between. The germline CDR1 and CDR2 sequences are MDHEN and SYDVKM. For the CDR3, the DNA is TGTGCCAGCACCACAATGATGGACATTCAGTACTTC. Translating it yields CASTTMMDIQYF.

V gene TRBV5-4 combines with J gene TRBJ2-7; D possibly corresponds to TRBD1 (5 bases). The CDR3 totals 14 residues. Trimming pared 7 bases from V and 2 bases from J, leaving 16 bases between. Germline V CDR1 and CDR2: SGHNT, YYREEE (reference sequence). The CDR3 loop is CASSPWGLAYEQYF. The CDR3 region has the DNA TGTGCCAGCTCGCCATGGGGCTTGGCCTACGAGCAGTACTTC.